The rows below give T cell receptor beta chains drawn from one sample of a study of T cells after yellow fever vaccination. TCRdb re-analysed the 5' RACE reads in MiXCR, keeping a single row per CDR3 protein. The sample consists of approximately 180,000 distinct CDR3 sequences, about 6.2% of them appearing once. Sequenced here: CD4+ T cells sorted from PBMCs, sampled on the day of the first yellow fever vaccination. These receptors all stem from a man aged 18-30 years who received the YFV17D yellow fever vaccine. Each CDR3 is given with its conserved first and last residue. The D gene is left open where the match is weak. Not every row has a clone size; where given, it reads once, few, many or a size class.

abundance: many
j_gene: TRBJ2-1
d_gene: .
v_gene: TRBV6-5
CDR3aa: CASSYVGGSRLNEQFF
CDR3nt: TGTGCCAGCAGTTACGTAGGCGGATCCCGCCTCAATGAGCAGTTCTTC

abundance: few
j_gene: TRBJ2-3
d_gene: .
v_gene: TRBV24-1
CDR3aa: CATKLGNTDTQYF
CDR3nt: TGTGCCACCAAACTAGGCAACACAGATACGCAGTATTTT

abundance: many
j_gene: TRBJ2-1
d_gene: TRBD2
v_gene: TRBV9
CDR3aa: CASSVAAASGVGEQFF
CDR3nt: TGTGCCAGCAGCGTAGCGGCGGCTAGCGGGGTAGGTGAGCAGTTCTTC

abundance: .
j_gene: TRBJ2-3
d_gene: .
v_gene: TRBV21-1
CDR3aa: CASSKGPPRGRDTDTQYF
CDR3nt: TGTGCCAGCAGCAAAGGCCCGCCGCGGGGGAGAGACACAGATACGCAGTATTTT

abundance: many
j_gene: TRBJ1-2
d_gene: .
v_gene: TRBV7-2
CDR3aa: CASSPGTIINGYTF
CDR3nt: TGTGCCAGCAGCCCCGGGACAATCATTAATGGCTACACCTTC

abundance: many
j_gene: TRBJ1-1
d_gene: .
v_gene: TRBV3-1
CDR3aa: CASSQAAKNTEAFF
CDR3nt: TGTGCCAGCAGCCAAGCCGCAAAGAACACTGAAGCTTTCTTT

abundance: few
j_gene: TRBJ2-2
d_gene: TRBD2
v_gene: TRBV5-1
CDR3aa: CASSSAPLAGDTGELFF
CDR3nt: TGCGCCAGCAGCTCGGCACCGCTAGCGGGGGACACCGGGGAGCTGTTTTTT

abundance: few
j_gene: TRBJ1-3
d_gene: .
v_gene: TRBV7-9
CDR3aa: CASSFRGHLSGNTIYF
CDR3nt: TGTGCCAGCAGCTTCCGCGGACATCTCTCTGGAAACACCATATATTTT

abundance: many
j_gene: TRBJ1-1
d_gene: .
v_gene: TRBV3-1
CDR3aa: CASSPDMGEAFF
CDR3nt: TGTGCCAGCAGCCCGGACATGGGGGAAGCTTTCTTT

abundance: few
j_gene: TRBJ2-7
d_gene: TRBD1
v_gene: TRBV7-2
CDR3aa: CASSRSPGQGTYEQYF
CDR3nt: TGTGCCAGCAGCCGTAGTCCGGGACAGGGGACCTACGAGCAGTACTTC

abundance: .
j_gene: TRBJ1-2
d_gene: .
v_gene: TRBV4-3
CDR3aa: CASSHSRGAHNYGYTF
CDR3nt: TGCGCCAGCAGCCATTCCCGAGGGGCCCATAACTATGGCTACACCTTC

abundance: many
j_gene: TRBJ2-3
d_gene: .
v_gene: TRBV6-6
CDR3aa: CASRDSNSDTQYF
CDR3nt: TGTGCCAGCCGAGACAGTAATAGCGATACGCAGTATTTT

abundance: many
j_gene: TRBJ2-1
d_gene: TRBD2
v_gene: TRBV9
CDR3aa: CASSVGLAGQGEQFF
CDR3nt: TGTGCCAGCAGCGTAGGATTAGCGGGGCAGGGTGAGCAGTTCTTC

abundance: many
j_gene: TRBJ2-3
d_gene: .
v_gene: TRBV7-2
CDR3aa: CASSPYADTQYF
CDR3nt: TGTGCCAGCAGCCCCTACGCAGATACGCAGTATTTT

abundance: many
j_gene: TRBJ2-4
d_gene: TRBD1
v_gene: TRBV4-3
CDR3aa: CASSLDTGGWNIQYF
CDR3nt: TGCGCCAGCAGCCTAGATACAGGGGGCTGGAACATTCAGTACTTC

abundance: few
j_gene: TRBJ1-1
d_gene: TRBD1
v_gene: TRBV7-9
CDR3aa: CASSLGGQPNTEAFF
CDR3nt: TGTGCCAGCAGCTTAGGGGGACAGCCGAACACTGAAGCTTTCTTT

abundance: many
j_gene: TRBJ1-1
d_gene: .
v_gene: TRBV5-1
CDR3aa: CASSLQTRELNTEAFF
CDR3nt: TGCGCCAGCAGCTTGCAGACAAGGGAGCTGAACACTGAAGCTTTCTTT

abundance: .
j_gene: TRBJ2-5
d_gene: .
v_gene: TRBV7-9
CDR3aa: CASTYGYETQYF
CDR3nt: TGTGCCAGCACATACGGATACGAGACCCAGTACTTC